The present T cell receptor beta chain was sequenced within a study of blood T cell repertoires in COVID-19. TCRdb's table, derived via immunoSEQ multiplex PCR, lists solely in-frame clones and lacks some. The table shows about 180,000 clones, with approximately 86% occurring only once. The CDR3 sequence is 12 residues long. Trimming took off 4 bases at V and 3 bases at J, with 7 bases between the two ends. CDR1 is SGHNT and CDR2 is YYREEE in the germline V gene (reference sequence). Material for sequencing was peripheral blood. The clonotype originates from a woman in her thirties with active or convalescent COVID-19. This chain joins TRBV5-4 and TRBJ2-5; no clear D gene. CDR3 coding DNA: TGTGCCAGCAGCACTACCGAAGAGACCCAGTACTTC. It translates to CASSTTEETQYF.